These 16 T cell receptor beta chains were sequenced from one sample in a study of blood T cell repertoires in COVID-19. Data came from immunoSEQ multiplex PCR; TCRdb stores just in-frame clones and leaves some out. In the table there are roughly 300,000 clones, approximately 90% of which are singletons. Sequencing input: PBMCs or T cells enriched from blood (not recorded which). All receptors derive from a woman in her 30s who had recovered from COVID-19.

To note about this clone: Germline and junction disagree at one end, which may indicate a read error. The chain recombines TRBV6-1 with TRBJ2-7, with D uncertain. The length of the CDR3 is 11 residues. The germline gives CDR1 MNHNS, CDR2 SASEGT. CDR3 nucleotide sequence: TGTGCCAGCAGTGAAATAAGCGACCCAATTTTC. Translated, it gives CASSEISDPIF.

This clone was recorded only once. CDR3 bases: TGCGCCAGCAGCCAAGTCCCGGGACAGGATACCAATGAGCAGTTCTTC. Translated: CASSQVPGQDTNEQFF. This chain uses TRBV4-1 with TRBJ2-1; 8 bases fit TRBD1. Germline V gene sequence: CDR1 MGHRA, CDR2 YSYEKL. The CDR3 sequence is 16 residues long. The J segment lost 6 bases and the V segment lost 1 base, leaving 8 bases of the junction unmatched.

This chain links TRBV7-6 with TRBJ2-5; a weak D match, TRBD2 (6 bases). Germline assignment: CDR1 SGHVS and CDR2 FNYEAQ. The CDR3 contains 16 residues. The ends were cut back, 4 bases at V and 2 bases at J, with 17 bases in the middle. The CDR3 nucleotides are TGTGCCAGCAGCTCAAAGAGGCAGGGACTTCAAGAGACCCAGTACTTC. This sequence encodes CASSSKRQGLQETQYF. The full variable domain, in which reference TRBV7-6 and TRBJ2-5 provide the parts outside the CDR3, is GAGVSQSPRYKVTKRGQDVALRCDPISGHVSLYWYRQALGQGPEFLTYFNYEAQQDKSGLPNDRFSAERPEGSISTLTIQRTEQRDSAMYRCASSSKRQGLQETQYFGPGTRLLVL.

This clone was detected only once. This rearrangement joins TRBV18 to TRBJ1-6; 8 nucleotides match TRBD1. Losses at the gene ends were 6 bases for V and 5 bases for J; bases not matched to a gene: 0. Germline V lookup: CDR1 KGHSH, CDR2 LQKENI. The CDR3 is made up of 13 amino acids. The CDR3 DNA reads TGTGCCAGCTCGACAGGGGATAATTCACCCCTCCACTTT. Its translation is CASSTGDNSPLHF.

This chain uses TRBV12-3 or TRBV12-4 with TRBJ1-5; possible D gene TRBD1, 5 bases. CDR3 length: 13 residues. The germline V and J ends were trimmed by 3 bases and 5 bases, with 8 bases remaining between them. The CDR3 here is CASSFDRDQPQHF. CDR3 bases: TGTGCCAGCAGTTTCGACAGAGATCAGCCCCAGCATTTT.

The V gene is TRBV27, the J gene TRBJ2-2; 9 bases match TRBD2. The V and J ends lost 2 bases and 0 bases, in that order; junction bases with no gene match: 1. The CDR3 consists of 16 residues. Germline V gene sequence: CDR1 MNHEY, CDR2 SMNVEV (reference sequence). The CDR3: CASSLAGGANTGELFF. The CDR3 DNA reads TGTGCCAGCAGTTTAGCGGGAGGGGCGAACACCGGGGAGCTGTTTTTT.

Of note for this clone: The germline gene is not matched at one end of the junction; a read error may be the cause. The rearrangement uses TRBV5-8 and TRBJ1-5; maybe TRBD1 (5 bases). Germline CDR1 is SGHTS and CDR2 is YDEGEE. This CDR3 region has 11 residues. The CDR3 is CASSHPPGHPF. The CDR3 bases are TGTGCCAGCAGCCACCCCCCAGGACACCCTTTT.

This clone occurred once. For the CDR3, the DNA is TGTGCCAGCAGACTAACAGGGGTAGAAGAAAAACTGTTTTTT. Amino acid sequence: CASRLTGVEEKLFF. The chain is built from TRBV14 and TRBJ1-4; 7 bases are a match to TRBD1. The CDR3 is 14 amino acids. The V gene's germline CDR1 is SGHDN and CDR2 FVKESK. V shed 6 bases, J shed 8 bases, and the junction held 9 bases outside the gene matches.

The chain links TRBV9 to TRBJ1-2; D is ambiguous. Germline V gene data show CDR1 as SGDLS and CDR2 as YYNGEE. V was pared by 3 bases and J by 8 bases, with 11 bases between. The CDR3 has 12 residues. CDR3 amino acids: CASSDGEGGYTF. The CDR3 nucleotides are TGTGCCAGCAGCGACGGGGAGGGCGGCTACACCTTC.

The chain uses TRBV3-1 (or the pseudogene TRBV3-2) and TRBJ2-1, with D hard to call. Trimming removed 2 bases at V and 11 bases at J, with 13 bases between. Germline V gene sequence: CDR1 LGHDT, CDR2 YNNKEL (reference sequence). The CDR3 is 13 residues long. The chain's CDR3 is CASSQYPSVKQFF. DNA for the CDR3: TGTGCCAGCAGCCAATACCCTAGTGTGAAGCAGTTCTTC.

The chain uses TRBV28 and TRBJ2-7, with D perhaps matching TRBD2 (5 bases). This CDR3 comprises 14 residues. The V end was cut by 4 bases, the J end by 0 bases, with 10 bases between. CDR1 is MDHEN and CDR2 is SYDVKM in the germline V gene. CDR3 sequence: CASSSPRGSYEQYF. The CDR3 DNA sequence: TGTGCCAGCAGTTCCCCTCGGGGCTCCTACGAGCAGTACTTC.

This clone was observed a single time. This sequence joins TRBV9 and TRBJ2-1; 9 bases match TRBD2. Per germline, CDR1 SGDLS and CDR2 YYNGEE. CDR3 size: 15 residues. The ends lost 1 base at V and 6 bases at J; junction bases unmatched: 5. The CDR3 region is CASSVRLAGTNEQFF. The CDR3 nucleotides read TGTGCCAGCAGCGTAAGGCTAGCGGGAACCAATGAGCAGTTCTTC.

The chain employs TRBV10-3 and TRBJ2-7; TRBD1 aligns across 8 bases. This CDR3 spans 17 amino acids. V dropped 0 bases and J dropped 10; count of bases not matched to a gene: 17. Germline loops: CDR1 ENHRY, CDR2 SYGVKD. CDR3 in amino acids: CAISESFGRGRDGGQYF. In DNA, the CDR3 is TGTGCCATCAGTGAGTCGTTTGGCAGGGGGCGCGATGGGGGCCAGTACTTC.

The chain has TRBV5-6 and TRBJ2-7; D unclear. V lost 3 bases, J lost 0 bases, and 10 bases lay in between. This CDR3 contains 14 residues. Per germline, CDR1 SGHDT and CDR2 YYEEEE. The CDR3 here is CASSSATHSYEQYF. The CDR3 nucleotides read TGTGCCAGCAGCTCCGCGACACACTCCTACGAGCAGTACTTC.

The chain employs TRBV5-1 and TRBJ2-7; tentatively, D is TRBD2 (6 bases). The CDR3 length is 15 residues. V lost 0 bases and J lost 8, with 18 bases in between. Germline-derived CDR1 and CDR2 are SGHRS and YFSETQ. The CDR3 DNA sequence: TGCGCCAGCAGCTTGGAGGCGACTAGGGAAAGGAAGCAGTACTTC. Amino acids: CASSLEATRERKQYF.

This clone was detected only once. The V call is TRBV24-1, the J call TRBJ2-2, with 7 bases lining up with TRBD1. CDR1 is KGHDR, CDR2 SFDVKD, per germline. Losses at the gene ends were 0 bases for V and 5 bases for J; bases not matched to a gene: 5. CDR3 length equals 16 residues. CDR3 sequence reads: CATSDLMGQNTGELFF. CDR3 sequence (DNA): TGTGCCACCAGTGATTTGATGGGACAGAATACCGGGGAGCTGTTTTTT.